This passage covers 27 T cell receptor beta chains from one sample sequenced in a study of long-term antiretroviral therapy in people with HIV. At the survey level, the v3.0 immunoSEQ assay was run. TCRdb's copy holds only in-frame clones and misses some; the assay was immunoSEQ multiplex PCR. The data hold roughly 28,000 clones, with over 90% observed a single time. The specimen comprised unsorted PBMCs, sampled 6.2 years after starting antiretroviral therapy. Source of these receptors: a man aged 35-49 years with HIV.

Remarks on this clone: The sample contains more than one DNA sequence encoding this CDR3. The chain recombines TRBV6-1 with TRBJ1-2; D is possibly TRBD1 (6 bases). V was clipped by 9 bases and J by 4 bases, with 18 bases between them. This CDR3 has 14 residues. Germline V CDR1 and CDR2: MNHNS, SASEGT. As DNA, the CDR3 is TGTGCCAGTTCCGAGGCGGGGGGCGGCTATGGCTACACCTTC. Translation gives CASSEAGGGYGYTF.

This clone was recorded once. The chain links TRBV5-1 to TRBJ1-2; 7 bases line up with TRBD1. The length of the CDR3 is 14 residues. The V gene's germline CDR1 is SGHRS and CDR2 YFSETQ. J was trimmed by 7 bases and V by 2 bases; bases with no gene match: 8. The CDR3 DNA reads as TGCGCCAGCAGCTTACCGGGACAGAAGTCTGGCTACACCTTC. Residues: CASSLPGQKSGYTF. Combining the CDR3 with reference TRBV5-1 and TRBJ1-2 gives the whole variable domain KAGVTQTPRYLIKTRGQQVTLSCSPISGHRSVSWYQQTPGQGLQFLFEYFSETQRNKGNFPGRFSGRQFSNSRSEMNVSTLELGDSALYLCASSLPGQKSGYTFGSGTRLTVV.

This chain links TRBV11-3 with TRBJ1-2; no clear D. Trimming removed 1 base from V and 5 bases from J, with 20 bases in between. The CDR3 sequence is 17 residues long. CDR1 and CDR2 (germline): SGHNT, YENEEA. This CDR3 is CASSLVFPHESLYGYTF. The CDR3 region has the DNA TGTGCCAGCAGCTTAGTATTCCCCCATGAAAGTTTGTATGGCTACACCTTC. Supplemented by reference TRBV11-3 and TRBJ1-2, the full variable domain reads EAGVVQSPRYKIIEKKQPVAFWCNPISGHNTLYWYLQNLGQGPELLIRYENEEAVDDSQLPKDRFSAERLKGVDSTLKIQPAELGDSAVYLCASSLVFPHESLYGYTFGSGTRLTVV.

The chain links TRBV19 to TRBJ2-1; tentative D call: TRBD1 (6 bases). There are 15 residues in the CDR3. Germline values: CDR1 LNHDA, CDR2 SQIVND (reference sequence). The V and J ends lost 2 bases and 10 bases respectively, with 18 bases between them. For the CDR3, the DNA is TGTGCCAGTAGTATAAGGGTCTGGACAGTCGGAGAGCAGTTCTTC. Translating it yields CASSIRVWTVGEQFF. Complete variable domain (other parts from reference TRBV19 and TRBJ2-1): DGGITQSPKYLFRKEGQNVTLSCEQNLNHDAMYWYRQDPGQGLRLIYYSQIVNDFQKGDIAEGYSVSREKKESFPLTVTSAQKNPTAFYLCASSIRVWTVGEQFFGPGTRLTVL.

This clone was found once. The chain combines TRBV5-6 with TRBJ1-6; D perhaps matches TRBD1 (6 bases). The CDR3 contains 15 residues. From germline, CDR1 is SGHDT and CDR2 YYEEEE. Trimming cost V 3 bases and J 7 bases, with 14 bases left between them. The CDR3 is CASSWGHRGNSPLHF. CDR3 bases: TGTGCCAGCAGCTGGGGACACCGAGGGAATTCACCCCTCCACTTT.

This rearrangement joins TRBV10-2 to TRBJ1-2; no clear D gene. Between the trimmed V and J ends, which lost 3 bases and 3 bases, there was a span of 17 bases. This CDR3 spans 16 amino acids. Per the germline V gene, CDR1 is WSHSY and CDR2 is SAAADI. CDR3 region: CASSESRSTSHYGYTF. The CDR3 DNA reads as TGCGCCAGCAGTGAATCCAGATCAACATCGCACTATGGCTACACCTTC.

This clone was counted a single time. The rearrangement links TRBV25-1 to TRBJ2-7, with D tentatively TRBD2 (6 bases). CDR1 is MGHDK and CDR2 is SYGVNS in the germline V gene. Trimming pared 2 bases from V and 3 bases from J, leaving 11 bases between. CDR3 length: 14 residues. The DNA of the CDR3 is TGTGCCAGCAGTGAACCCGGAGGGAGCTACGAGCAGTACTTC. Its protein is CASSEPGGSYEQYF.

This chain links TRBV5-6 with TRBJ2-2; either TRBD1 or TRBD2 may supply D (5 bases each). The germline gives CDR1 SGHDT, CDR2 YYEEEE. Trimming stripped 0 bases from V and 7 bases from J, with 13 bases between. The CDR3 has 15 residues. In DNA form, the CDR3 reads TGTGCCAGCAGCTTGGTTCAGGGACCTAACGGGGAGCTGTTTTTT. Amino acid sequence: CASSLVQGPNGELFF.

The chain links TRBV4-1 to TRBJ2-7, with no clear D. This CDR3 comprises 15 residues. CDR1 is MGHRA and CDR2 is YSYEKL in the germline V gene. V lost 0 bases, J lost 2 bases, and 11 bases lay in between. CDR3 protein: CASSQDPSRTYEQYF. CDR3 in DNA: TGCGCCAGCAGCCAAGACCCAAGCAGAACCTACGAGCAGTACTTC.

The gene calls are TRBV7-9 and TRBJ2-7; the match to TRBD1 covers 10 bases. V trimming: 9 bases; J trimming: 9 bases; junction bases outside the gene matches: 11. The germline CDR1 and CDR2 sequences are SEHNR and FQNEAQ (reference sequence). The CDR3 has 13 residues. CDR3 DNA: TGTGCCAGTAGACAGGGGGCTATGTGGGGGCAGTACTTC. Encoded protein: CASRQGAMWGQYF.

V and J are TRBV7-3 and TRBJ2-7; 11 bases agree with TRBD2. This CDR3 region has 17 residues. Trimming at V came to 4 bases and at J to 6 bases, leaving 14 bases not matched to a gene. In germline, CDR1 is SGHTA, CDR2 FQGTGA. DNA of the CDR3: TGTGCCAGCAGCTCTTCCCCTACTAGCGGGAGTTCAACCGAGCAGTACTTC. Protein sequence: CASSSSPTSGSSTEQYF.

The chain is built from TRBV28 and TRBJ2-7; D might be TRBD1 or TRBD2, each matching 5 bases. Deletions cut 5 bases from V and 7 bases from J, with 18 bases between. The CDR3 consists of 14 residues. Per the germline V gene, CDR1 is MDHEN and CDR2 is SYDVKM. The chain's CDR3 is CASSKLGPLGEQYF. In DNA, the CDR3 is TGTGCCAGCAGTAAATTGGGACCCCTGGGGGAGCAGTACTTC.

In this sample, this clone turned up once. The V and J genes are TRBV27 and TRBJ2-7; 14 nucleotides align to TRBD2. CDR1 and CDR2 (germline): MNHEY, SMNVEV (reference sequence). This CDR3 has 13 amino acids. J gave up 4 bases and V 10 bases, and 3 bases lay outside the gene matches. The CDR3 region has the DNA TGTGCCATAGGGACTAGCGGGAGTTACGAGCAGTACTTC. Translating it yields CAIGTSGSYEQYF.

This chain joins TRBV12-5 and TRBJ2-6, with 8 bases that match TRBD1. The CDR3 consists of 19 residues. CDR1 is LGHNT and CDR2 is FRNRAP in the germline V gene. The V gene end was trimmed by 0 bases and the J gene end by 0 bases; junction bases not matched to a gene: 7. CDR3 nucleotides: TGTGCTAGTGGTTTGGTACAGTTGACAGGGGTCTCTGGGGCCAACGTCCTGACTTTC. This encodes CASGLVQLTGVSGANVLTF. The full variable domain, with the rest looked up from reference TRBV12-5 and TRBJ2-6, is DARVTQTPRHKVTEMGQEVTMRCQPILGHNTVFWYRQTMMQGLELLAYFRNRAPLDDSGMPKDRFSAEMPDATLATLKIQPSEPRDSAVYFCASGLVQLTGVSGANVLTFGAGSRLTVL.

The CDR3: CASSLDRISNQPQHF. The CDR3 coding sequence is TGTGCCAGCAGCCTGGACAGGATTAGCAATCAGCCCCAGCATTTT. The chain recombines TRBV6-6 with TRBJ1-5; 7 bases fit TRBD1. The CDR3 is 15 residues long. After removal of 6 bases from V and 0 bases from J, the junction contained 5 bases not matched to a gene. Germline assignment: CDR1 MNHNY and CDR2 SVGAGI (reference sequence).

In its sample, this clone was seen a few times. The J gene is TRBJ2-7, the V gene TRBV4-1; D may be TRBD1 (5 bases). Germline V gene sequence: CDR1 MGHRA, CDR2 YSYEKL. This CDR3 spans 14 amino acids. V dropped 9 bases and J dropped 0 bases, with 15 bases sitting between them. CDR3 region: CASQPSDNSYEQYF. CDR3 nucleotide sequence: TGCGCCAGTCAACCCTCGGACAACTCCTACGAGCAGTACTTC.

The chain is built from TRBV7-9 and TRBJ2-7; 12 bases map to TRBD2. The V segment lost 5 bases and the J segment 7 bases; nucleotides outside the gene matches: 12. The CDR3 consists of 16 residues. CDR1 is SEHNR and CDR2 is FQNEAQ in the germline V gene (reference sequence). The CDR3 DNA sequence: TGTGCCAGCAGCAAAAGGACTAGCGGGGAGGCTAAAGAGCAGTACTTC. Translation: CASSKRTSGEAKEQYF.

The CDR3: CASSRDLFGAQYF. CDR3 DNA sequence: TGTGCCAGCTCGCGGGACCTCTTCGGGGCGCAGTATTTT. This chain uses TRBV27 with TRBJ2-3; D is perhaps TRBD2 (6 bases). Trimming cost V 8 bases and J 10 bases, with 19 bases left between them. CDR1 is MNHEY and CDR2 is SMNVEV in the germline V gene (reference sequence). This CDR3 spans 13 amino acids.

The chain joins TRBV7-3 to TRBJ2-2, with D perhaps matching TRBD2 (5 bases). V was cut by 2 bases and J by 2 bases, with 9 bases left in between. Per the germline V gene, CDR1 is SGHTA and CDR2 is FQGTGA. CDR3 length: 15 residues. The CDR3 DNA sequence: TGTGCCAGCAGCTTATTACCGGGAAACACCGGGGAGCTGTTTTTT. Translated: CASSLLPGNTGELFF.

This clone has just one count. The chain couples TRBV19 to TRBJ2-1, with D perhaps matching TRBD1 (6 bases). Per germline, CDR1 LNHDA and CDR2 SQIVND (reference sequence). This CDR3 is 15 amino acids long. V gave up 3 bases and J gave up 7 bases, with 16 bases separating them. CDR3: CASSMGSRTVNEQFF. In nucleotides, the CDR3 is TGTGCCAGTAGTATGGGTTCTAGGACAGTTAATGAGCAGTTCTTC.

The chain links TRBV14 to TRBJ2-5; TRBD1 is a possible D gene (5 bases). V lost 0 bases to trimming and J lost 5 bases, with 16 bases between them. Germline lookup yields CDR1 SGHDN and CDR2 FVKESK. The CDR3 sequence is 16 residues long. The CDR3 loop is CASSQEGRLAYETQYF. The CDR3 DNA reads as TGTGCCAGCAGCCAAGAGGGGCGGTTGGCCTATGAGACCCAGTACTTC.

The chain combines TRBV7-8 with TRBJ2-7; weak D call: TRBD1 (6 bases). CDR3 size: 18 residues. Between the trimmed V and J ends, which lost 2 bases and 1 base, there was a span of 21 bases. Germline values: CDR1 SGHVS, CDR2 FQNEAQ. The CDR3 DNA sequence: TGTGCCAGCAGCTTAAAGGGGTGGTCAGGGGCGAGGTCCTACGAGCAGTACTTC. This sequence encodes CASSLKGWSGARSYEQYF.

The chain employs TRBV7-6 and TRBJ2-1, with a tentative D call TRBD1 (5 bases). Trimming removed 2 bases at V and 9 bases at J, with 8 bases between. CDR3 size: 12 residues. Germline V gives CDR1 SGHVS, CDR2 FNYEAQ. CDR3 DNA: TGTGCCAGCAGCTTACAGGGTACTGAGCAGTTCTTC. Amino acids: CASSLQGTEQFF.

V gene TRBV6-5 combines with J gene TRBJ1-2; weak D call: TRBD1 (6 bases). V was cut by 7 bases and J by 7 bases, with 16 bases left in between. The CDR3 runs to 13 residues. Germline V CDR1 and CDR2: MNHEY, SVGAGI. CDR3 sequence reads: CASTSTGLGGYTF. DNA for the CDR3: TGTGCCAGCACTAGTACAGGGCTCGGTGGCTACACCTTC.

The chain is built from TRBV19 and TRBJ2-7; 10 nucleotides agree with TRBD2. Trimming removed 5 bases from V and 2 bases from J; junction bases left unmatched: 15. The germline V gene has CDR1 LNHDA and CDR2 SQIVND (reference sequence). This CDR3 has 18 amino acids. For the CDR3, the DNA is TGTGCCAGTAGTCGGGAGATGAGGGGAACTAGCGGGGCCTACGAGCAGTACTTC. Amino acids: CASSREMRGTSGAYEQYF.

This clone occurred once. This chain joins TRBV6-5 and TRBJ2-7; D possibly uses TRBD1 or TRBD2 (5 bases each). CDR3 size: 15 residues. Trimming left V 10 bases short and J 6 bases short, with 25 bases between. Germline V gene lookup returns CDR1 MNHEY and CDR2 SVGAGI. The CDR3 bases are TGTGCCATCAGCGGCGGCCAGGGAATCCCGGTCGAGCAGTACTTC. Translated, it gives CAISGGQGIPVEQYF.

The chain recombines TRBV6-6 with TRBJ1-3, with D maybe TRBD1 (5 bases). Germline CDR1 MNHNY, CDR2 SVGAGI (reference sequence). V lost 6 bases, J lost 4 bases, and 13 bases lay in between. This CDR3 has 14 residues. CDR3 sequence reads: CASRGLGVGNTIYF. The CDR3 nucleotides read TGTGCCAGCAGGGGGCTTGGCGTCGGAAACACCATATATTTT.